Sequencing of this T cell receptor beta chain was carried out in a study of CD8+ T cells in alopecia areata. Treatment meaning: oral pan-JAK inhibitor, 5-10 mg twice daily. About this clone: Its antigen is not known.

Study-wide results and limits: Normal skin's resident alphabeta T cells are also sequenced in scalp samples.

CDR3 size: 14 residues. Germline V gene sequence: CDR1 MGHDK, CDR2 SYGVNS. Deletions cut 3 bases from V and 5 bases from J, with 10 bases between. In each case, RNA was isolated and then reverse transcribed into cDNA as the sequencing template. Generated by immunoSEQ multiplex PCR, the TCRdb table keeps only in-frame clones and is missing some. The sample lists around 170,000 clones, about 51% occurring once. The source material was CD8+ T cells sorted from blood, sampled at week 52, from a patient treated with tofacitinib. This receptor was identified in a human donor with alopecia areata. This chain links TRBV25-1 with TRBJ2-2; unclear D gene. The CDR3, as DNA: TGTGCCAGCAGTGATATGGACCTTACCGGGGAGCTGTTTTTT. Residues: CASSDMDLTGELFF.